These 26 T cell receptor beta chains originate from one sample sequenced in a study of metastatic and nonmetastatic thyroid tumors. TCRdb re-called clones via MiXCR from the PCR reads. Of 30,000 to 35,000 clones listed, 25% to 30% are singletons. No treatment had been given to any patient before thyroid surgery. Sequencing used blood. These receptors were taken from a female donor with papillary thyroid cancer or a benign thyroid nodule (not recorded which). Some clones in this sample may be carry-over from other donors' samples.

Only one count was recorded for this clone. The chain joins TRBV5-1 to TRBJ1-1; no firm D call. Germline CDR1 and CDR2: SGHRS and YFSETQ. The V gene lost 4 bases and the J gene lost 4 bases, with 23 bases spanning the gap. This CDR3 is 17 amino acids long. The CDR3 DNA follows: TGCGCCAGCAGCCTCACCGGGCACTATGGAGGTTTCACTGAAGCTTTCTTT. It is translated as CASSLTGHYGGFTEAFF.

This clone was seen a single time. The V call is TRBV11-1, the J call TRBJ2-7, with D perhaps matching TRBD1 (5 bases). Germline lookup yields CDR1 SGHAT and CDR2 FQDESV (reference sequence). Trimming pared 5 bases from V and 2 bases from J, leaving 10 bases between. CDR3 length: 13 amino acids. The CDR3 region has the DNA TGTGCCAGCAGCCCGCAAGGGGCCTACGAGCAGTACTTC. Protein: CASSPQGAYEQYF.

The sample holds many counts of this clone. The rearrangement uses TRBV20-1 and TRBJ2-3, with 9 bases identical to TRBD1. Unmatched junction bases numbered 12, after V lost 6 bases and J lost 5 bases. The germline V gene encodes CDR1 DFQATT and CDR2 SNEGSKA (reference sequence). The CDR3 is 15 amino acids. In nucleotides, the CDR3 is TGCAGTGCCGAGTACCGGACAGGGGCTAAAGATACGCAGTATTTT. This gives the protein CSAEYRTGAKDTQYF.

Details on this clone: This sequence may be a read error, since a much larger clone differs from it by one base. The chain joins TRBV7-9 to TRBJ2-5, with TRBD1 as a possible D gene (7 bases). The germline CDR1 and CDR2 sequences are SEHNR and FQNEAQ (reference sequence). The CDR3 totals 14 residues. Between the trimmed V and J ends, which lost 3 bases and 4 bases, there was a span of 12 bases. The CDR3 sequence is CASSFHQGGETQYF. The CDR3 coding sequence is TGTGCCAGCAGCTTTCATCAGGGGGGAGAGACCCAGTACTTC.

The rearrangement uses TRBV18 and TRBJ1-5; D remains ambiguous. This CDR3 has 14 residues. Trimming removed 2 bases from V and 2 bases from J, with 7 bases in between. Germline CDR1 is KGHSH and CDR2 is LQKENI. Written as DNA, the CDR3 is TGTGCCAGCTCACCAACTTCGGGCAATCAGCCCCAGCATTTT. Translation gives CASSPTSGNQPQHF. Drawing the rest from reference TRBV18 and TRBJ1-5, the complete variable domain is NAGVMQNPRHLVRRRGQEARLRCSPMKGHSHVYWYRQLPEEGLKFMVYLQKENIIDESGMPKERFSAEFPKEGPSILRIQQVVRGDSAAYFCASSPTSGNQPQHFGDGTRLSIL.

About this clone: Since the CDR3 does not end with the conserved phenylalanine or tryptophan, this likely comes from a read error. CDR3 residues: CASSHLRQWARETQYL. As DNA, the CDR3 is TGTGCCAGCAGCCATCTTAGACAGTGGGCCAGGGAGACCCAGTACCTC. The chain links TRBV3-1 to TRBJ2-5; D is possibly TRBD1 (5 bases). Trimming pared 3 bases from V and 5 bases from J, leaving 19 bases between. Per the germline V gene, CDR1 is LGHDT and CDR2 is YNNKEL (reference sequence). This CDR3 spans 16 amino acids.

The sample holds many counts of this clone. The chain joins TRBV15 to TRBJ2-7; 10 bases are a match to TRBD1. Germline V gene sequence: CDR1 LNHNV, CDR2 YYDKDF (reference sequence). The length of the CDR3 is 14 residues. V lost 5 bases and J lost 7; bases outside the gene matches: 8. The CDR3 is CATSEGQGMGEQYF. DNA for the CDR3: TGTGCCACCAGCGAGGGACAGGGGATGGGGGAGCAGTACTTC.

In its sample, this clone was seen once. V and J are TRBV20-1 and TRBJ2-3; 10 bases align to TRBD2. The CDR3 is made up of 17 amino acids. V trimming: 4 bases; J trimming: 0 bases; junction bases outside the gene matches: 10. CDR1 and CDR2 (germline): DFQATT, SNEGSKA (reference sequence). The CDR3 nucleotides read TGCAGTGCTACCCCTAGCGGGGGTAGGAGTAGCACAGATACGCAGTATTTT. Amino acid sequence: CSATPSGGRSSTDTQYF.

At least ten counts were recorded for this clone. The chain uses TRBV11-3 and TRBJ1-1; 7 bases agree with TRBD1. CDR3 size: 18 residues. Trimming removed 1 base from V and 4 bases from J; junction bases left unmatched: 15. In germline, CDR1 is SGHNT, CDR2 YENEEA. The CDR3 DNA is TGTGCCAGCAGCTTAGGGACAGGCGTATACGTTGAAGGCACTGAAGCTTTCTTT. This gives the protein CASSLGTGVYVEGTEAFF.

This clone was counted between two and nine times. The chain carries TRBV5-1 and TRBJ2-7; 7 bases are shared with TRBD2. The CDR3 runs 15 residues. Germline lookup yields CDR1 SGHRS and CDR2 YFSETQ. Losses at the gene ends were 0 bases for V and 5 bases for J; bases not matched to a gene: 8. The CDR3 DNA reads as TGCGCCAGCAGCTTGGGTGCTAGCGGTATGGACGAGCAGTACTTC. This gives the protein CASSLGASGMDEQYF.

This clone came up many times. The CDR3 coding sequence is TGTGCTAGTGGTTTGCAGGGACAGCCAAATCAGCCCCAGCATTTT. This sequence encodes CASGLQGQPNQPQHF. The chain couples TRBV12-5 to TRBJ1-5, with TRBD1 identical over 7 bases. V gave up 2 bases and J gave up 4 bases; unmatched junction bases: 5. The germline CDR1 and CDR2 sequences are LGHNT and FRNRAP. This CDR3 comprises 15 residues.

This clone was recorded at least ten times. The gene calls are TRBV4-1 and TRBJ1-5; 8 bases agree with TRBD1. There are 15 residues in the CDR3. V dropped 3 bases and J dropped 4; count of bases not matched to a gene: 5. Germline V CDR1 and CDR2: MGHRA, YSYEKL. The CDR3 loop reads CASSHGQGPNQPQHF. In DNA form, the CDR3 reads TGCGCCAGCAGCCACGGACAGGGTCCGAATCAGCCCCAGCATTTT.

The chain joins TRBV5-1 to TRBJ2-2; the match to TRBD2 covers 8 bases. V dropped 3 bases and J dropped 9; count of bases not matched to a gene: 7. The CDR3 loop spans 14 amino acids. The germline CDR1 and CDR2 sequences are SGHRS and YFSETQ. CDR3 sequence: CASSWTSWRWELFF. CDR3 DNA: TGCGCCAGCAGCTGGACTAGCTGGAGGTGGGAGCTGTTTTTT.

Details on this clone: The conserved closing phenylalanine or tryptophan is absent in this CDR3, likely reflecting a read error. V and J are TRBV19 and TRBJ2-1; tentatively, D is TRBD2 (5 bases). CDR3 length: 15 residues. V was pared by 7 bases and J by 9 bases, with 22 bases between. Germline CDR1 LNHDA, CDR2 SQIVND (reference sequence). CDR3 DNA sequence: TGTGCCAGTACCTCGGTTGGACGGGGAATCGGTGAGCAGTTCGTC. As protein: CASTSVGRGIGEQFV.

The chain combines TRBV7-2 with TRBJ2-3, with D unclear. Germline CDR1 and CDR2: SGHTA and FQGNSA. This CDR3 is built from 12 residues. V shed 4 bases and J shed 6 bases, with 8 bases lying between them. CDR3 sequence reads: CASSSSRDTQYF. CDR3 in DNA: TGTGCCAGCAGCTCCTCAAGGGATACGCAGTATTTT.

This clone was counted ten times or more. This chain links TRBV20-1 with TRBJ2-5, with 9 positions matching TRBD2. The V and J ends lost 1 base and 2 bases, in that order; junction bases with no gene match: 5. Germline assignment: CDR1 DFQATT and CDR2 SNEGSKA (reference sequence). The CDR3 covers 15 residues. The CDR3 is CSARAGTSRQETQYF. The CDR3 nucleotides read TGCAGTGCTAGAGCCGGGACTAGCAGACAAGAGACCCAGTACTTC.

This rearrangement joins TRBV20-1 to TRBJ2-7; no clear D gene. V lost 4 bases, J lost 3 bases, and 13 bases lay in between. CDR3 length equals 13 residues. Germline CDR1 DFQATT, CDR2 SNEGSKA (reference sequence). The CDR3: CSATSPLGYEQYF. CDR3 coding DNA: TGCAGTGCTACAAGCCCTCTAGGCTACGAGCAGTACTTC.

This clone was picked up many times. The CDR3 reads CASSEQRWDEQYF. The DNA for the CDR3 is TGTGCCAGCAGTGAACAGCGGTGGGACGAGCAGTACTTC. The chain recombines TRBV2 with TRBJ2-7; TRBD2 might be the D (5 bases). This CDR3 has 13 amino acids. Trimming shortened V by 2 bases and J by 5 bases, and 10 bases separated the two germline ends. Germline V lookup: CDR1 SNHLY, CDR2 FYNNEI.

The sample holds a few counts of this clone. CDR3 coding DNA: TGTGCCAGCAGTGGGACTAGCGGGGGGTCGGGGACCCAGTACTTC. Translating gives CASSGTSGGSGTQYF. This rearrangement joins TRBV6-2 or TRBV6-3 to TRBJ2-5; 15 bases agree with TRBD2. This CDR3 contains 15 residues. Trimming at V came to 5 bases and at J to 7 bases, leaving 5 bases not matched to a gene. The germline V gene encodes CDR1 MNHEY and CDR2 SVGEGT.

Details on this clone: Its ends do not fully match the called genes, so a read error is possible. V usage is TRBV18 and J usage is TRBJ1-4; unclear D gene. The V gene's germline CDR1 is KGHSH and CDR2 LQKENI. The CDR3 consists of 12 residues. The CDR3 protein is CASSLVNEKRLF. The CDR3 nucleotides read TGTGCCAGCTCACTAGTTAATGAAAAACGGTTATTT.

This clone appeared a few times. This sample also contains other DNA sequences that code for the same CDR3. This chain joins TRBV6-2 or TRBV6-3 and TRBJ2-7; D is possibly TRBD2 (6 bases). The CDR3 covers 14 residues. The germline V gene encodes CDR1 MNHEY and CDR2 SVGEGT. V lost 7 bases and J lost 0, with 13 bases in between. CDR3 sequence reads: CASTIGGNSYEQYF. Written as DNA, the CDR3 is TGTGCCAGCACAATCGGAGGGAACTCCTACGAGCAGTACTTC.

Only a few counts were recorded for this clone. The chain recombines TRBV2 with TRBJ1-6; D not resolved. The CDR3 consists of 11 residues. CDR1 is SNHLY and CDR2 is FYNNEI in the germline V gene. V lost 4 bases, J lost 11 bases, and 6 bases lay in between. DNA of the CDR3: TGTGCCAGCAGTGTAGGCACACCCCTCCACTTT. Its translation is CASSVGTPLHF.

This clone showed up many times. At one boundary the junction diverges from the germline segment, which might be a read error. This sample also contains other DNA sequences that code for the same CDR3. This chain uses TRBV6-1 with TRBJ2-5, with 13 nucleotides matching TRBD2. Germline V gene data show CDR1 as MNHNS and CDR2 as SASEGT. This CDR3 region has 16 residues. The CDR3 sequence is CASTLGLAGTRETQYF. The CDR3 DNA follows: TGCGCCAGCACCCTGGGACTAGCGGGGACCAGAGAGACCCAGTACTTC.

In its sample, this clone was seen many times. The V gene is TRBV20-1, the J gene TRBJ2-2; 7 bases line up with TRBD1. The V gene's germline CDR1 is DFQATT and CDR2 SNEGSKA (reference sequence). Germline trimming cut 5 bases from V and 4 bases from J; bases unmatched to any gene: 4. This CDR3 contains 13 residues. CDR3 sequence (DNA): TGCAGTGCTGTAGACAGGGTCACCGGGGAGCTGTTTTTT. Encoded protein: CSAVDRVTGELFF.

Worth noting for this clone: An end of the junction does not agree with germline; a read error may underlie this. J is TRBJ2-5 and V is TRBV5-1; 8 bases map to TRBD2. The CDR3 runs to 16 residues. The germline V gene encodes CDR1 SGHRS and CDR2 YFSETQ. Here the CDR3 reads CASSPSTAGAEETQYF. The CDR3 bases are TGCGCCAGCAGCCCTAGCACAGCGGGAGCTGAGGAGACGCAGTACTTC.

This clone is medium-sized. This rearrangement joins TRBV6-1 to TRBJ1-1; no reliable D call. The CDR3 has 11 residues. Germline CDR1 reads MNHNS; CDR2 reads SASEGT. V was cut by 3 bases and J by 10 bases, with 9 bases left in between. The CDR3 sequence: CASSEQDRAFF. CDR3 DNA sequence: TGTGCCAGCAGTGAGCAGGACCGAGCTTTCTTT.